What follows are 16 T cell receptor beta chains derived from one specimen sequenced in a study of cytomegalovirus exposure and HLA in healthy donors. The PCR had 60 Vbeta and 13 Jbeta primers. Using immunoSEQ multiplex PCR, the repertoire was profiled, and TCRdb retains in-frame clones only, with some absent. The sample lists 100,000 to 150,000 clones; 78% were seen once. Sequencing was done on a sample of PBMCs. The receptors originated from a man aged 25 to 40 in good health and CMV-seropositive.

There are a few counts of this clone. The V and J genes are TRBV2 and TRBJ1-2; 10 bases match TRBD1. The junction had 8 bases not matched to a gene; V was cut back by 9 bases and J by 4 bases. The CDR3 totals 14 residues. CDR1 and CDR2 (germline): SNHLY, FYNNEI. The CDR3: CASTGTGVSYGYTF. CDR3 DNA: TGTGCCAGTACCGGGACAGGGGTATCCTATGGCTACACCTTC.

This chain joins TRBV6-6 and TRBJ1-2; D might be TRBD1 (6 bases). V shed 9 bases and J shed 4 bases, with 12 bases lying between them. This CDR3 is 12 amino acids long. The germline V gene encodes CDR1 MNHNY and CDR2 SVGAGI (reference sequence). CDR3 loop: CASEGGTYGYTF. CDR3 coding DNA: TGTGCCAGTGAGGGGGGGACCTATGGCTACACCTTC.

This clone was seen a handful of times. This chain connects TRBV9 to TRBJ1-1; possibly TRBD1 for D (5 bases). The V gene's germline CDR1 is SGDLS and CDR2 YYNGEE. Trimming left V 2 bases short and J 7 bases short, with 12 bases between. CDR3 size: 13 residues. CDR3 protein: CASSVQGEGEAFF. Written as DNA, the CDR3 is TGTGCCAGCAGCGTTCAAGGGGAAGGTGAAGCTTTCTTT.

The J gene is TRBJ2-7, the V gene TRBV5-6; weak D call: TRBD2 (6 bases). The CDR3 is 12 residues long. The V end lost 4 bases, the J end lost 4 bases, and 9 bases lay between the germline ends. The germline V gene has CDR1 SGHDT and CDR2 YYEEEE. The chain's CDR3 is CASSGGTYEQYF. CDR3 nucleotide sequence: TGTGCCAGCAGCGGCGGGACTTACGAGCAGTACTTC. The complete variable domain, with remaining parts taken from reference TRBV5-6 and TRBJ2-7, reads DAGVTQSPTHLIKTRGQQVTLRCSPKSGHDTVSWYQQALGQGPQFIFQYYEEEERQRGNFPDRFSGHQFPNYSSELNVNALLLGDSALYLCASSGGTYEQYFGPGTRLTVT.

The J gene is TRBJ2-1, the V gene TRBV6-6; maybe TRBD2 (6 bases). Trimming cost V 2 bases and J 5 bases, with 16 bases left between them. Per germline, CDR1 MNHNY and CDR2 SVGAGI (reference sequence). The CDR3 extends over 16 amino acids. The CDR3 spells CASSYTPGADNNEQFF. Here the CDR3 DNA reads TGTGCCAGCAGTTACACCCCGGGAGCAGATAACAATGAGCAGTTCTTC.

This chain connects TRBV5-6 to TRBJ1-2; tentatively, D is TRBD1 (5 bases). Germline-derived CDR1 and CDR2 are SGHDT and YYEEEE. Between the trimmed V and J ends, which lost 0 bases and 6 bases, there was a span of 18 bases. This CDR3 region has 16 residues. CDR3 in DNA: TGTGCCAGCAGCTTGGTGGGGGGGGAAGAGGTCCATGGCTACACCTTC. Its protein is CASSLVGGEEVHGYTF.

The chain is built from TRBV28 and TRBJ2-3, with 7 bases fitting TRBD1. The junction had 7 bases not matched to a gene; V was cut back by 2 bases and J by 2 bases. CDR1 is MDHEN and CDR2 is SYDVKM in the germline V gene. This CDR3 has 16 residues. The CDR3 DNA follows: TGTGCCAGCAGTTTAGGACAGGACCCCCACACAGATACGCAGTATTTT. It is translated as CASSLGQDPHTDTQYF.

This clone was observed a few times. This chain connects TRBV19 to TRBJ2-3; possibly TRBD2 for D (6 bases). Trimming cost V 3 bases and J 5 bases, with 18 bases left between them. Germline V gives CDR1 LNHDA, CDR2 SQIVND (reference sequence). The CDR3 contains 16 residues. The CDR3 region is CASSITGGTWGDTQYF. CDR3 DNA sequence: TGTGCCAGTAGTATCACGGGCGGGACTTGGGGAGATACGCAGTATTTT. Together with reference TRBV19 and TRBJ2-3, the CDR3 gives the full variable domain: DGGITQSPKYLFRKEGQNVTLSCEQNLNHDAMYWYRQDPGQGLRLIYYSQIVNDFQKGDIAEGYSVSREKKESFPLTVTSAQKNPTAFYLCASSITGGTWGDTQYFGPGTRLTVL.

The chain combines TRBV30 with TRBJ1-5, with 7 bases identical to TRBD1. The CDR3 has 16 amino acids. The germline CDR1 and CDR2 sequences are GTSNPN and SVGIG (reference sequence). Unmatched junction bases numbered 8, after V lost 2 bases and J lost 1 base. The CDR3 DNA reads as TGTGCCTGGAGTAAATCGCAGACAGGGAGCAATCAGCCCCAGCATTTT. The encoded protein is CAWSKSQTGSNQPQHF.

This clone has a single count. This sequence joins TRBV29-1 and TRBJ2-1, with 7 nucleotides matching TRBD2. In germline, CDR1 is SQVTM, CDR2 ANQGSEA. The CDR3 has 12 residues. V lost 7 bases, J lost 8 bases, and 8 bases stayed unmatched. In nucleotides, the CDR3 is TGCAGCGCGGGGGGAGGGTCCGATGAGCAGTTCTTC. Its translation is CSAGGGSDEQFF.

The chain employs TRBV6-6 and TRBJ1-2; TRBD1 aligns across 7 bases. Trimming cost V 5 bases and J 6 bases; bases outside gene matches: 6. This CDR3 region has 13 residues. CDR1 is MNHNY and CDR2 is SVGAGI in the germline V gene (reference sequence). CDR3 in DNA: TGTGCCAGCAGTGCCCGACAGGGCGATGGCTACACCTTC. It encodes CASSARQGDGYTF.

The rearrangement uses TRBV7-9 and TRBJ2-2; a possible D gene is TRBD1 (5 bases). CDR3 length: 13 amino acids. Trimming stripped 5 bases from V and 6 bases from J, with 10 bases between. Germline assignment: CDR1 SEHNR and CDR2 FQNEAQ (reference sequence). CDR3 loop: CASSPRQSGELFF. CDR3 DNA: TGTGCCAGCAGCCCAAGACAGTCCGGGGAGCTGTTTTTT.

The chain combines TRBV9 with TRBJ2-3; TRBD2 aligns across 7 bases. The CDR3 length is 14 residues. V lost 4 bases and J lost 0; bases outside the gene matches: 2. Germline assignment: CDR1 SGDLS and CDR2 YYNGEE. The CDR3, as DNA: TGTGCCAGCAGCTTTAGCGGGAGCACAGATACGCAGTATTTT. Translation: CASSFSGSTDTQYF.

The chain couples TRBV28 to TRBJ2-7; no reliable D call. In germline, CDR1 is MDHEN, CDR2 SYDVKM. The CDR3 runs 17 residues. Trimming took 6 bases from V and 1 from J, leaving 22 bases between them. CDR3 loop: CASRPRVPGNRSYEQYF. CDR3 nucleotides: TGTGCCAGCAGGCCCCGGGTCCCCGGAAACCGATCCTACGAGCAGTACTTC.

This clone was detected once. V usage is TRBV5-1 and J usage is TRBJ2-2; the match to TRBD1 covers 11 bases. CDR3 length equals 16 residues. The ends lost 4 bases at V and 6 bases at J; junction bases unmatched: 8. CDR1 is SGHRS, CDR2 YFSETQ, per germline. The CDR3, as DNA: TGCGCCAGCAGCCCGGGACAGGGGGTCCGGGCCGGGGAGCTGTTTTTT. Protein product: CASSPGQGVRAGELFF.

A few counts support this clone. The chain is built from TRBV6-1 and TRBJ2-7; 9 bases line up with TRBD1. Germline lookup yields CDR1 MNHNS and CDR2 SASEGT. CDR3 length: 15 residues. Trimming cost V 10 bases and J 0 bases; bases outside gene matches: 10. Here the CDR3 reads CATFSRDRASYEQYF. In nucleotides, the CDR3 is TGTGCCACCTTTTCCCGGGACAGGGCCTCCTACGAGCAGTACTTC.